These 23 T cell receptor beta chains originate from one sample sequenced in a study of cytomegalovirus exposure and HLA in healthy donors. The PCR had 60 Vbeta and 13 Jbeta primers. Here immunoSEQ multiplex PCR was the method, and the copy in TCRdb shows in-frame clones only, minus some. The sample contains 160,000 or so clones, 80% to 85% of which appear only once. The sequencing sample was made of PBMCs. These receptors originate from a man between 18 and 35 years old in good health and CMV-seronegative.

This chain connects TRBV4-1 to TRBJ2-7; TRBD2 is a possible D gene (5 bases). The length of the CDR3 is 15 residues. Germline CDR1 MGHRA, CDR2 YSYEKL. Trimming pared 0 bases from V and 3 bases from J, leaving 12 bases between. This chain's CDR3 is CASSQDSWRRYEQYF. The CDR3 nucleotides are TGCGCCAGCAGCCAAGATTCATGGAGGCGCTACGAGCAGTACTTC.

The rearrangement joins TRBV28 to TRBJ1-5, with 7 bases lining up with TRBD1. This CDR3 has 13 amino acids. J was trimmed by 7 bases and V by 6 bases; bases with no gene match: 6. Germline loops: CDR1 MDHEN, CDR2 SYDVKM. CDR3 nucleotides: TGTGCCAGCAGACAGGGGCTCAAGCAGCCCCAGCATTTT. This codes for CASRQGLKQPQHF.

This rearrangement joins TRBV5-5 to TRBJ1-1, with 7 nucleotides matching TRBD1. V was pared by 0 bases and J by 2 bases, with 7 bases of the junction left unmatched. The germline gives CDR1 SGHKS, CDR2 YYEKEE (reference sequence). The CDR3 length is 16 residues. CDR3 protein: CASSLEGGPFNTEAFF. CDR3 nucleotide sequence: TGTGCCAGCAGCTTGGAAGGGGGCCCATTTAACACTGAAGCTTTCTTT.

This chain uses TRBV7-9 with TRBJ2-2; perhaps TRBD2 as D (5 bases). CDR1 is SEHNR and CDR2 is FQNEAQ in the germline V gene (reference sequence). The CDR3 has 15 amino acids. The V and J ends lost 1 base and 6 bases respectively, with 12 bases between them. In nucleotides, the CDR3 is TGTGCCAGCAGCTTAGTGGGTCCACTAGCCGGGGAGCTGTTTTTT. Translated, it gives CASSLVGPLAGELFF.

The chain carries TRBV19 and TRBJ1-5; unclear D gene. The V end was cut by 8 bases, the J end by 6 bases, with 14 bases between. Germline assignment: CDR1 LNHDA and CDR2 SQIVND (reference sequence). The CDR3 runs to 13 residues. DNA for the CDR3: TGTGCCAGTGCCCTGGATGGGAGTCAGCCCCAGCATTTT. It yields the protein CASALDGSQPQHF.

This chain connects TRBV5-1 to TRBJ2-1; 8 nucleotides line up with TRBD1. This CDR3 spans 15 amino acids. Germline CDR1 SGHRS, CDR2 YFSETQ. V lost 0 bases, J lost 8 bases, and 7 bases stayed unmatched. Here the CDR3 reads CASSLGGTGPDEQFF. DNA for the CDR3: TGCGCCAGCAGCTTGGGCGGGACAGGTCCAGATGAGCAGTTCTTC.

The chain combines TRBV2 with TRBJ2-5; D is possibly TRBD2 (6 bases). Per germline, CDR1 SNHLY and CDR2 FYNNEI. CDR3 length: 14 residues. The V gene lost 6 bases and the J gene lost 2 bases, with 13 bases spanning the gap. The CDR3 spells CASSLGDSQETQYF. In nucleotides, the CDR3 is TGTGCCAGCAGCCTCGGGGACTCTCAAGAGACCCAGTACTTC.

The CDR3 sequence: CASSLEGQGARGDTQYF. The CDR3, as DNA: TGTGCCAGCAGCTTAGAGGGACAGGGAGCACGTGGAGATACGCAGTATTTT. The genes are TRBV7-9 and TRBJ2-3; 9 nucleotides match TRBD1. V was clipped by 1 base and J by 5 bases; unmatched bases: 10. CDR3 length: 17 amino acids. CDR1 and CDR2 (germline): SEHNR, FQNEAQ (reference sequence).

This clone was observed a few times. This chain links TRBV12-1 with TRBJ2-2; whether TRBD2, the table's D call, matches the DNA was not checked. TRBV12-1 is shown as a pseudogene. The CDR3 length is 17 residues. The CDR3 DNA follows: TGTGCCAGCAGATCCCCCGGGAGACGTGCGAACACCGGGGAGCTGTTTTTT. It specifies CASRSPGRRANTGELFF.

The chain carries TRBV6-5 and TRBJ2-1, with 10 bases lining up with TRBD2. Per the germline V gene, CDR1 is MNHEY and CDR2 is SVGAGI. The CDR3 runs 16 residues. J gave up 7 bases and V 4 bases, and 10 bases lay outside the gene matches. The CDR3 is CASSFSAGGWGNEQFF. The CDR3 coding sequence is TGTGCCAGCAGTTTTTCAGCGGGAGGGTGGGGAAATGAGCAGTTCTTC.

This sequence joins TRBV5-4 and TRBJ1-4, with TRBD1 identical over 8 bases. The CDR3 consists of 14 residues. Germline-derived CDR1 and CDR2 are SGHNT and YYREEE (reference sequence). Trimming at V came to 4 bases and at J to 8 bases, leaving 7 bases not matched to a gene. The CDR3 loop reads CASSTPGQEEKLFF. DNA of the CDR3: TGTGCCAGCAGCACTCCGGGACAGGAGGAAAAACTGTTTTTT.

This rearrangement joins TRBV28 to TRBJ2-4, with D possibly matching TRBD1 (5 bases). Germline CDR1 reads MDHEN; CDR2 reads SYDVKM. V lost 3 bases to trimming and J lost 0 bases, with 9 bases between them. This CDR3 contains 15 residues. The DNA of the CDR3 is TGTGCCAGCAGTTTCCCAGGGCCAGCCAAAAACATTCAGTACTTC. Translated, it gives CASSFPGPAKNIQYF.

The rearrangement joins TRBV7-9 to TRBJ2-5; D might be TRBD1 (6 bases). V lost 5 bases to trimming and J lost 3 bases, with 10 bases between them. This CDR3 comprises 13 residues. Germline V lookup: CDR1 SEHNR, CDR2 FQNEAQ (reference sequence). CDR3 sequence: CASSLDSEETQYF. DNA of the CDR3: TGTGCCAGCAGCCTGGACAGCGAAGAGACCCAGTACTTC.

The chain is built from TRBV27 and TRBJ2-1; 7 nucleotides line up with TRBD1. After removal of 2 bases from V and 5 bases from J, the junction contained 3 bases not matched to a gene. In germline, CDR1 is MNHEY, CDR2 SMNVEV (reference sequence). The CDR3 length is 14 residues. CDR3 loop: CASSLNRGNNEQFF. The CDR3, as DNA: TGTGCCAGCAGTTTAAACAGGGGAAACAATGAGCAGTTCTTC.

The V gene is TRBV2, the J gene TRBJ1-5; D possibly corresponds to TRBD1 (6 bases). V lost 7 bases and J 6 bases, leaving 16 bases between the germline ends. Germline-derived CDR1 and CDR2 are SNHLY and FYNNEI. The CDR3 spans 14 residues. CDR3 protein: CASTSGTRGQPQHF. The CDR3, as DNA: TGTGCCAGCACCTCCGGGACCAGGGGTCAGCCCCAGCATTTT.

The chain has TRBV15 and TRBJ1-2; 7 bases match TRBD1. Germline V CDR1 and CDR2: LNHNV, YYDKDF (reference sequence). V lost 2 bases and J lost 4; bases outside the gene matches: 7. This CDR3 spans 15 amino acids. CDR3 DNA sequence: TGTGCCACCAGCAGACTAGAGGACAGGTCCTATGGCTACACCTTC. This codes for CATSRLEDRSYGYTF.

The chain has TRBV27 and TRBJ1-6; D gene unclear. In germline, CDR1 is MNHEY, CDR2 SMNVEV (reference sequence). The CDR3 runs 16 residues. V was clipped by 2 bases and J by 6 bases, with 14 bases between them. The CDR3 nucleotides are TGTGCCAGCAGTTTACGAGGCCATACCCCTAATTCACCCCTCCACTTT. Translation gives CASSLRGHTPNSPLHF.

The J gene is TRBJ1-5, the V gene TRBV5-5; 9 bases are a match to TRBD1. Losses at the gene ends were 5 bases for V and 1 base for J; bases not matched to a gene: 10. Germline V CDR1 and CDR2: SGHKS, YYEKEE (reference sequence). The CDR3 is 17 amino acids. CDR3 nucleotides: TGTGCCAGCAGTCCGGGACAGGGCTTAAGGAGCAATCAGCCCCAGCATTTT. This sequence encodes CASSPGQGLRSNQPQHF.

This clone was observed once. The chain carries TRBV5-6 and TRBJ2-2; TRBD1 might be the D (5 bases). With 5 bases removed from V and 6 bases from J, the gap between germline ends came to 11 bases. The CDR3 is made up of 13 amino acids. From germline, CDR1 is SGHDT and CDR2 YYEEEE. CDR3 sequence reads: CASSFRDSGELFF. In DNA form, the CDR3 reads TGTGCCAGCAGTTTCAGGGATTCCGGGGAGCTGTTTTTT.

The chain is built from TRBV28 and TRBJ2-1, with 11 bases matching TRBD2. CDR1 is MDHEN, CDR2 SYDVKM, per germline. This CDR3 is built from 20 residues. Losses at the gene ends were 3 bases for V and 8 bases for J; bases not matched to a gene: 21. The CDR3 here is CASSFLAGLAEEGERDEQFF. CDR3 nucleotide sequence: TGTGCCAGCAGTTTCCTTGCGGGACTAGCGGAGGAGGGGGAAAGGGATGAGCAGTTCTTC.

In nucleotides, the CDR3 is TGTGCCAGCAGTTTTCGGACAGGTCACACTGAAGCTTTCTTT. Translating gives CASSFRTGHTEAFF. This chain links TRBV28 with TRBJ1-1; 7 bases are shared with TRBD1. CDR3 length: 14 amino acids. From germline, CDR1 is MDHEN and CDR2 SYDVKM. J gave up 3 bases and V 3 bases, and 4 bases lay outside the gene matches.

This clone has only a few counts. CDR3 amino acids: CASSLRRENTGELFF. The CDR3 bases are TGTGCCAGCAGCTTGAGGCGGGAGAACACCGGGGAGCTGTTTTTT. This rearrangement joins TRBV5-4 to TRBJ2-2; tentative D call: TRBD2 (6 bases). Trimming took off 1 base at V and 1 base at J, with 8 bases between the two ends. Germline CDR1 SGHNT, CDR2 YYREEE (reference sequence). There are 15 residues in the CDR3. Complete variable domain (other parts from reference TRBV5-4 and TRBJ2-2): ETGVTQSPTHLIKTRGQQVTLRCSSQSGHNTVSWYQQALGQGPQFIFQYYREEENGRGNFPPRFSGLQFPNYSSELNVNALELDDSALYLCASSLRRENTGELFFGEGSRLTVL.

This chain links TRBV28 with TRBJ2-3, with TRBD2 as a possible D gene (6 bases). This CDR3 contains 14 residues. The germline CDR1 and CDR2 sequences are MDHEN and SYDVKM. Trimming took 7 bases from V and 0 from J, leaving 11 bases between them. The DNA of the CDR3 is TGTGCCAGCATCCAAGGGACTAGCACAGATACGCAGTATTTT. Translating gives CASIQGTSTDTQYF.